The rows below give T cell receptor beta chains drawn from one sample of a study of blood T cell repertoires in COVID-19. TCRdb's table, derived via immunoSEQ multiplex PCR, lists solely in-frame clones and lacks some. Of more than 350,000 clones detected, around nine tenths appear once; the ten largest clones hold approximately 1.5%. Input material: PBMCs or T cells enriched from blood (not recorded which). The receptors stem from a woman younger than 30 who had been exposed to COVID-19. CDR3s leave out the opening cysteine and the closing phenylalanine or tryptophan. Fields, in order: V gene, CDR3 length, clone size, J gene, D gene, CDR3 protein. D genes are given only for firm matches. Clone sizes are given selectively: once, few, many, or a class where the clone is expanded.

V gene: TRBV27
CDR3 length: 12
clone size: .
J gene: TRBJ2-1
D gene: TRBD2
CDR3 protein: ASSPPPGGDEQF

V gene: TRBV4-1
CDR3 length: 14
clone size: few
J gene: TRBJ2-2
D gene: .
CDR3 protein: ASSQVLGALTGELF

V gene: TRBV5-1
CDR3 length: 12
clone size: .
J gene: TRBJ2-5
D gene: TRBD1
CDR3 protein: ASSLDRGSETQY

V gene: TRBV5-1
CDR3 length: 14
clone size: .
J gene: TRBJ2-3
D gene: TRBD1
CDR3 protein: ASSLSGTGSTDTQY

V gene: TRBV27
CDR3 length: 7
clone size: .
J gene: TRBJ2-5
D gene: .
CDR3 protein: ASSPLQY

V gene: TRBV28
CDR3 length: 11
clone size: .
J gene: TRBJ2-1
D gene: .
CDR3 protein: ASRTSSYNEQF

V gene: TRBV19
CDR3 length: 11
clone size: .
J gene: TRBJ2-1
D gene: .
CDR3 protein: ASSITAYNEQF

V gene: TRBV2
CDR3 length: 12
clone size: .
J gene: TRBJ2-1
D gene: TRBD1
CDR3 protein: ASSRQGAENEQF

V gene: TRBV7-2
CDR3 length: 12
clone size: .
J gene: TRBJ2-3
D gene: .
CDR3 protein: ASSETPFTDTQY

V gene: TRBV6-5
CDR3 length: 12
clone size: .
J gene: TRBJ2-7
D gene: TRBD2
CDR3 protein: ASGLAGESYEQY

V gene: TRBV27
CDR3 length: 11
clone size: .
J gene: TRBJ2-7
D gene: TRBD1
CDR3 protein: ASGDRGQYEQY

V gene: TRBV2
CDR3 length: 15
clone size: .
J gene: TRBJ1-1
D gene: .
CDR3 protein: ASSEAGPGAWGTEAF

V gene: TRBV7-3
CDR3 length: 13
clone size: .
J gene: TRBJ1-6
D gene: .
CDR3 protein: ASSEVSTVSSPLH

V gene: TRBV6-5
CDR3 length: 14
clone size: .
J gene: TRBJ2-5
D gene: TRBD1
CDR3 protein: ASSYSGTGGRETQY

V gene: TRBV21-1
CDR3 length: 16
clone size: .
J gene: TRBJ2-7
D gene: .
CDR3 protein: ASSKAICPRGEVYEQY

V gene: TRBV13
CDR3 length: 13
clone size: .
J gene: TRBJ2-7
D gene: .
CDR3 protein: ATQGVGKLFYEQY

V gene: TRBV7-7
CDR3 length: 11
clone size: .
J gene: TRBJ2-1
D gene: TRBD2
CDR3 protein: ASSRGRLDEQF

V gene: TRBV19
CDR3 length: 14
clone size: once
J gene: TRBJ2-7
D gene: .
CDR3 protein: ASSQILAPGSYEQY

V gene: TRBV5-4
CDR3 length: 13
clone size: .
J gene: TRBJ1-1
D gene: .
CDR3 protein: ASSPISGSFTEAF

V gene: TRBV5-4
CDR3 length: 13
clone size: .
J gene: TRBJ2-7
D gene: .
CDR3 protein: ASSSARGSSYEQY

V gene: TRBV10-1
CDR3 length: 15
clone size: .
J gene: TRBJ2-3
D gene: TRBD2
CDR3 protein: ASRATRRGFGTDTQY

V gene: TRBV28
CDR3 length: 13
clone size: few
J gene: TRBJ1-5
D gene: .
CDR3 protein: ASSLLGGSNQPQH

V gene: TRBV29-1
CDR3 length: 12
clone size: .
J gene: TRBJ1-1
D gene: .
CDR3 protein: SVATRDILTEAF

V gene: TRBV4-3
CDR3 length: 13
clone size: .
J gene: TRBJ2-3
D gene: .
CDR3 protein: ASSQEYGGTDTQY

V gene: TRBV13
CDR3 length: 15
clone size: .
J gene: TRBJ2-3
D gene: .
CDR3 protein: ASSPPRAGLITDTQY

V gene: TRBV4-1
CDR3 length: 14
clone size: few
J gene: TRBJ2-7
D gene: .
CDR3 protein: ASSQEGSGNSYEQY

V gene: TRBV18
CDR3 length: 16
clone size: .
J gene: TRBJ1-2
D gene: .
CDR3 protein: ASSPRLLGAGQEAGYT

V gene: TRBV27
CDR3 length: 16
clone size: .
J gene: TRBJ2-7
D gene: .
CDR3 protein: ASSLSTPVASLGGEQY

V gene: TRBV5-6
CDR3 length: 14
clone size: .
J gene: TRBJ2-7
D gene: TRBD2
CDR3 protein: ASSSPGTRILDEQY

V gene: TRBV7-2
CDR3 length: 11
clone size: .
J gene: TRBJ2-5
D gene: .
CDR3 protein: ASRGGRQETQY

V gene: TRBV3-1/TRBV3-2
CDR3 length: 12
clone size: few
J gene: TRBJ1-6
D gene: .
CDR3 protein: ASSQASVNSPLH

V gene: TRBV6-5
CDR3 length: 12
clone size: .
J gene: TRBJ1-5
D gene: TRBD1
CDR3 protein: ASGRTGGPQPQH

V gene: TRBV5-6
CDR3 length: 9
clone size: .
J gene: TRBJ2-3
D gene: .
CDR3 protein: ASSRTDTQY

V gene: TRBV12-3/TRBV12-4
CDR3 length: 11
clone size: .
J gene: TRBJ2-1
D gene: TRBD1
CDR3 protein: ASSGTAYNEQF

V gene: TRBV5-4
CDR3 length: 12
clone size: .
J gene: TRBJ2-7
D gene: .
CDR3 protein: ASSLGVNSYEQY

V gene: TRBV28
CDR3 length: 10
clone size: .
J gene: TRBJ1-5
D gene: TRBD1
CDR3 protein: ASRQGAQPQH

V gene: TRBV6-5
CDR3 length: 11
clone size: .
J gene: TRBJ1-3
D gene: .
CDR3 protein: ASSLPSGNTIY

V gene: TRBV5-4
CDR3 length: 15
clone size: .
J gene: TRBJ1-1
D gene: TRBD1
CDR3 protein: ASSSPKGQGASTEAF

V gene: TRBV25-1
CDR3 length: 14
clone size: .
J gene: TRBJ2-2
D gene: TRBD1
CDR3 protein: ASSARQGLGTGELF

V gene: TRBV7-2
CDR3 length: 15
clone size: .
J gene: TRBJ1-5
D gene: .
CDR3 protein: ASSLAMAPWWSQPQH

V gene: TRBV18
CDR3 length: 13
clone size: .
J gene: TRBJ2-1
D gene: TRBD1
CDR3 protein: ASSPRQGSYNEQF

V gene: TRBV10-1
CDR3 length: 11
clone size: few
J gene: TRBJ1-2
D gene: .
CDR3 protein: ASSESTGYGYT

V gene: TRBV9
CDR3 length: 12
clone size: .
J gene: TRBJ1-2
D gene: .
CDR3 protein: ASSVATGNYGYT

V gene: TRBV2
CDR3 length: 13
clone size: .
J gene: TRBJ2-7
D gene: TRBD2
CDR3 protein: ASRGTSDPSYEQY

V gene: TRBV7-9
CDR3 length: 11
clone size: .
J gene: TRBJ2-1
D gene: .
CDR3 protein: ASSTGIGDEQF

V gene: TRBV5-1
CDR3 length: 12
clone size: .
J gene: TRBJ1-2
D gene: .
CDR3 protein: ASSSTGSSYGYT

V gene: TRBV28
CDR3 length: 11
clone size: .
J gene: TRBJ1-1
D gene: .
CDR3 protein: ASSVSLSGEAF

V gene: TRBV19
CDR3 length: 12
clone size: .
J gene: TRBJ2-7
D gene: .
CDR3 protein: ASTPQGFPYEQY

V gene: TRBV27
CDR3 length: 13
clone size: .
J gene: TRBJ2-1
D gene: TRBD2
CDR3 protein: ASSFSGSSYNEQF

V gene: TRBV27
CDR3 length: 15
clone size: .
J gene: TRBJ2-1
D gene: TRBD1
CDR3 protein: ASSHPDRGLSYNEQF

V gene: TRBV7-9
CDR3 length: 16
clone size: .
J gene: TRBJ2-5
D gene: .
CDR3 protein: ASSSRQALRDSQETQY

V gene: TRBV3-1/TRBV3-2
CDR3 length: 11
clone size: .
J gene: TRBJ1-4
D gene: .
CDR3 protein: ASSQGTREKLF

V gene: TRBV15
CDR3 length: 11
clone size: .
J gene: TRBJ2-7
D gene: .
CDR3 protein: ATNPGFDYEQY

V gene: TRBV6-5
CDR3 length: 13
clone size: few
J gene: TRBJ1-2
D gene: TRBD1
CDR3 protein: ASSRQGGLGYGYT

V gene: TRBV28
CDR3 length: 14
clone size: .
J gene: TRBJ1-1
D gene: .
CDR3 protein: ASSARPPGYNTEAF

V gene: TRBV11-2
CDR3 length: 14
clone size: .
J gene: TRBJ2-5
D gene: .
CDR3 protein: ASSPQGAGTQETQY

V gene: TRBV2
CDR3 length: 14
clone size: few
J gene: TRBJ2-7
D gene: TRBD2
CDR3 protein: ASSPDLAGGLDEQY

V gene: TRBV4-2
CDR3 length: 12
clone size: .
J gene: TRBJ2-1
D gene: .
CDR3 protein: ASSPSQGNDEQF